Listed below are T cell receptor beta chains from one sample, sequenced in a study of blood T cell repertoires in COVID-19. The method was immunoSEQ multiplex PCR; TCRdb's version includes in-frame clones alone and lacks a portion of them. The table records 120,000 to 150,000 clones, approximately 80% of them present only once. Specimen: PBMCs or T cells enriched from blood (not recorded which). The source is a woman aged 18-29 years who had been exposed to COVID-19. The CDR3 runs from the conserved cysteine through the conserved F or W. The D gene is left open where the match is weak. Clone size appears in some rows only: once, few, many, or a class for an expanded clone.

j_call | v_call | clone_size | d_call | cdr3_aa | cdr3_nt
TRBJ2-2 | TRBV2 | few | - | CAVREDREDTGELFF | TGTGCCGTCCGGGAGGACAGGGAAGACACCGGGGAGCTGTTTTTT
TRBJ1-5 | TRBV15 | once | - | CATSRERRSNQPQHF | TGTGCCACCAGCAGAGAGCGGAGAAGCAATCAGCCCCAGCATTTT
TRBJ1-1 | TRBV24-1 | - | - | CATSDIRGNTEAFF | TGTGCCACCAGTGATATCAGGGGGAACACTGAAGCTTTCTTT
TRBJ2-7 | TRBV10-3 | - | TRBD2 | CATTGLAGYEQYF | TGTGCCACCACGGGACTAGCTGGCTACGAGCAGTACTTC
TRBJ1-2 | TRBV19 | - | TRBD1 | CASSIPGTGKRRYTF | TGTGCCAGTAGTATCCCCGGGACAGGGAAGCGGCGCTACACCTTC
TRBJ1-1 | TRBV2 | - | TRBD1 | CASSPQGVEAFF | TGTGCCAGCAGTCCACAGGGGGTCGAAGCTTTCTTT
TRBJ1-1 | TRBV12-3/TRBV12-4 | - | - | CASSPPETEAFF | TGTGCCAGCAGTCCGCCTGAGACTGAAGCTTTCTTT
TRBJ1-5 | TRBV3-1/TRBV3-2 | - | TRBD1 | CASSPPEGQGVLGNQPQHF | TGTGCCAGCAGCCCCCCCGAGGGACAGGGAGTATTGGGCAATCAGCCCCAGCATTTT
TRBJ2-7 | TRBV6-5 | - | - | CASRTGRFHEQYF | TGTGCCAGCAGGACAGGGAGGTTCCACGAGCAGTACTTC
TRBJ1-5 | TRBV27 | once | TRBD1 | CASSEQGRQPQHF | TGTGCCAGCTCGGAACAGGGGAGGCAGCCCCAGCATTTT
TRBJ1-1 | TRBV10-1 | - | - | CVPGPNTEAFF | TGCGTCCCAGGGCCGAACACTGAAGCTTTCTTT
TRBJ2-3 | TRBV19 | - | TRBD2 | CASSTLAGSSTDTQYF | TGTGCCAGTAGTACCCTAGCGGGGTCTAGCACAGATACGCAGTATTTT
TRBJ1-2 | TRBV3-1/TRBV3-2 | - | TRBD1 | CASSRDRVYGYTF | TGTGCCAGCAGCCGGGACAGAGTCTATGGCTACACCTTC
TRBJ1-2 | TRBV28 | - | - | CASTSDMWNGYTF | TGTGCCAGCACTTCGGACATGTGGAATGGCTACACCTTC
TRBJ2-1 | TRBV15 | once | - | CATSSPRVHTRVSTYNEQFF | TGTGCCACCAGCAGTCCCCGGGTCCACACCAGAGTTTCAACCTACAATGAGCAGTTCTTC